A selection of T cell receptor beta chains follows, all from one sample in a study of blood T cells in healthy people across ages. TCRdb used MiXCR to reprocess the 5' RACE reads, holding one entry per CDR3 protein. The profile shows roughly 730,000 distinct CDR3 sequences, 45% to 70% of them singletons. Sequencing input: blood. The receptors shown here come from a man between 35 and 55 years old in good health. The CDR3 runs from the conserved cysteine through the conserved F or W. D genes are given only for firm matches. Only part of the rows carry a size: once, few, many, or a class if the clone is expanded.

d_gene	len	v_gene	j_gene	abundance	CDR3aa	CDR3nt
NA	15	TRBV20-1	TRBJ2-1	NA	CSAPAGTVTYNEQFF	TGCAGTGCTCCCGCCGGGACGGTCACCTACAATGAGCAGTTCTTC
TRBD2	13	TRBV20-1	TRBJ2-7	NA	CSATTSGGYEQYF	TGCAGTGCTACAACTAGCGGGGGCTACGAGCAGTACTTC
NA	15	TRBV2	TRBJ2-3	few	CASSRQVGGTDTQYF	TGTGCCAGCAGCCGGCAGGTTGGGGGCACAGATACGCAGTATTTT
NA	14	TRBV28	TRBJ2-1	NA	CASKQGSSYNEQFF	TGTGCCAGCAAACAGGGCAGCTCCTACAATGAGCAGTTCTTC
TRBD2	20	TRBV5-1	TRBJ2-2	NA	CASSTAVGLAGGMRTGELFF	TGCGCCAGCAGCACGGCCGTTGGACTAGCGGGGGGGATGCGTACCGGGGAGCTGTTTTTT
TRBD1	15	TRBV27	TRBJ2-7	NA	CASKLTGDAAYEQYF	TGTGCCAGCAAATTGACAGGGGACGCCGCCTACGAGCAGTACTTC
TRBD2	15	TRBV5-1	TRBJ2-3	NA	CASSPGLAYADTQYF	TGCGCCAGCAGCCCCGGACTAGCGTACGCAGATACGCAGTATTTT
NA	13	TRBV13	TRBJ2-1	NA	CASSFPGYNEQFF	TGTGCCAGCAGCTTCCCGGGTTACAATGAGCAGTTCTTC
NA	14	TRBV5-1	TRBJ1-3	NA	CASSGTGTGNTIYF	TGCGCCAGCAGCGGAACAGGGACTGGAAACACCATATATTTT
NA	12	TRBV20-1	TRBJ2-1	NA	CSAASGIDEQFF	TGCAGTGCTGCGAGTGGAATAGATGAGCAGTTCTTC
NA	16	TRBV5-1	TRBJ2-3	NA	CASSLAVGTRTDTQYF	TGCGCCAGCAGCTTGGCAGTCGGGACCCGCACAGATACGCAGTATTTT
TRBD2	12	TRBV5-1	TRBJ2-7	NA	CASDGGSGEQYF	TGCGCCAGCGACGGGGGGTCGGGCGAGCAGTACTTC
TRBD2	17	TRBV6-2/TRBV6-3	TRBJ2-7	NA	CASSYPSGVAGKYEQYF	TGTGCCAGCAGTTACCCCTCTGGAGTAGCGGGGAAATACGAGCAGTACTTC
TRBD2	15	TRBV6-5	TRBJ2-1	NA	CASSDPGGRGNEQFF	TGTGCCAGCAGTGACCCGGGAGGAAGAGGCAATGAGCAGTTCTTC
NA	14	TRBV3-1	TRBJ1-6	few	CASSQRTEVSPLHF	TGTGCCAGCAGCCAAAGGACAGAGGTATCACCCCTCCACTTT
TRBD1	15	TRBV4-3	TRBJ2-1	NA	CASSQDRTGLGEQFF	TGCGCCAGCAGCCAAGACCGGACAGGGTTGGGTGAGCAGTTCTTC
NA	18	TRBV21-1	TRBJ2-3	NA	CASSDPGLAGPGFDTQYF	TGTGCCAGCAGCGATCCGGGACTAGCGGGACCCGGCTTCGATACGCAGTATTTT
TRBD1	16	TRBV24-1	TRBJ2-7	few	CATSSNGQGRSYEQYF	TGTGCCACCAGTTCTAATGGACAGGGGAGATCCTACGAGCAGTACTTC
TRBD1	19	TRBV28	TRBJ2-1	NA	CASSSPTILIRTGYNEQFF	TGTGCCAGCAGTTCGCCAACGATCCTTATTAGGACAGGATACAATGAGCAGTTCTTC
NA	14	TRBV5-1	TRBJ2-5	once	CASSLVAQQETQYF	TGCGCCAGCAGCCTGGTTGCGCAACAAGAGACCCAGTACTTC
TRBD2	18	TRBV11-2	TRBJ2-3	NA	CASSSTPGLATSTDTQYF	TGTGCCAGCAGCTCCACACCCGGACTAGCGACCAGCACAGATACGCAGTATTTT
NA	15	TRBV12-3/TRBV12-4	TRBJ2-1	NA	CASSPDQQPYNEQFF	TGTGCCAGCAGCCCCGACCAGCAACCCTACAATGAGCAGTTCTTC
TRBD2	16	TRBV6-5	TRBJ2-5	few	CASSPRTSGYQETQYF	TGTGCCAGCAGTCCTCGGACTAGCGGCTACCAAGAGACCCAGTACTTC
NA	15	TRBV7-8	TRBJ2-5	NA	CASSLTVKARETQYF	TGTGCCAGCAGCTTAACGGTTAAGGCCCGGGAGACCCAGTACTTC
NA	15	TRBV3-1	TRBJ2-5	few	CASSQVPSGQETQYF	TGTGCCAGCAGCCAAGTACCCTCTGGACAAGAGACCCAGTACTTC